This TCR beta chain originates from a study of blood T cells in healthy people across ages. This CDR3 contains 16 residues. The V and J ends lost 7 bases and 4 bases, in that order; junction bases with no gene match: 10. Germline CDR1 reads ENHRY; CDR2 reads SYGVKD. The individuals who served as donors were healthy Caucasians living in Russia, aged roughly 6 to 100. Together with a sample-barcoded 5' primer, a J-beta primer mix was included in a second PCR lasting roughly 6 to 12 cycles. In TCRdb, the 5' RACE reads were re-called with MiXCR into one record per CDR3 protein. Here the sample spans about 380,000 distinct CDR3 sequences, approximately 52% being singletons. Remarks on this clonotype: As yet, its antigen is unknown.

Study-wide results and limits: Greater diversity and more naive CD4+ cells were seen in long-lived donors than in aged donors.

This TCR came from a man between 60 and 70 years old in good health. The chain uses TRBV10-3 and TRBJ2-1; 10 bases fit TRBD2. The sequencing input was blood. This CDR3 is CAITGSGGAGYNEQFF. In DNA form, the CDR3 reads TGTGCCATCACGGGAAGCGGGGGGGCCGGTTACAATGAGCAGTTCTTC.